This is a list of T cell receptor beta chains from one sample in a study of cytomegalovirus exposure and HLA in healthy donors. The assay was immunoSEQ multiplex PCR, and TCRdb's table has in-frame clones only and misses some. The repertoire includes 150,000 to 200,000 clones, 60% to 85% of them detected once, and about 1.6% sits in the top ten. Sequencing was performed on PBMCs. The origin of the receptors is a young man in good health and CMV-seronegative. Each CDR3 is given with its conserved first and last residue. A D gene is named only where the DNA matches it firmly. Rows may omit the clone size; those that give it use once, few, many or a size class.

v_call	j_call	clone_size	d_call	cdr3_nt	cdr3_aa
TRBV30	TRBJ1-4	-	-	TGTGCCTGGAGTCAGGTAGATGAAAAACTGTTTTTT	CAWSQVDEKLFF
TRBV6-1	TRBJ2-1	few	-	TGTGCCAGCAGTGAAGTAGTGGGGCTCAATGAGCAGTTCTTC	CASSEVVGLNEQFF
TRBV14	TRBJ1-2	-	TRBD1	TGTGCCAGCAGCCGACAGGGAAACTATGGCTACACCTTC	CASSRQGNYGYTF
TRBV5-4	TRBJ2-7	few	TRBD1	TGTGCCAGCAGCCAAGGGACAGAACAGTACTTC	CASSQGTEQYF
TRBV4-2	TRBJ2-1	-	TRBD1	TGTGCCAGCAGCCAAGATGTCGGCAGGACAGGGGGCCCCAATGAGCAGTTCTTC	CASSQDVGRTGGPNEQFF
TRBV18	TRBJ1-5	-	-	TGTGCCAGCTCACCACCGGGAGGCCAGCCCCAGCATTTT	CASSPPGGQPQHF
TRBV6-6	TRBJ1-5	-	-	TGTGCCAGCAGCTCCGGAGGGGACAATCAGCCCCAGCATTTT	CASSSGGDNQPQHF
TRBV30	TRBJ1-1	few	-	TGTGCCTGGAGTGTACCCCAACAAGGTCTCACGGGCACTGAAGCTTTCTTT	CAWSVPQQGLTGTEAFF
TRBV28	TRBJ1-1	few	-	TGTGCCAGCAGTTTATTGGGAGGGACTGAAGCTTTCTTT	CASSLLGGTEAFF
TRBV5-1	TRBJ2-5	-	-	TGCGCCAGCGCCTTCTATCCGGAGGAGACCCAGTACTTC	CASAFYPEETQYF
TRBV19	TRBJ2-1	-	TRBD2	TGTGCCAGTAGTCGGACTAGCGGGGACTCCTACAATGAGCAGTTCTTC	CASSRTSGDSYNEQFF
TRBV9	TRBJ2-2	once	-	TGTGCCAGCAGTCTGTGGGGGCAGGCCGGGGAGCTGTTTTTT	CASSLWGQAGELFF
TRBV12-2	TRBJ2-6	-	-	-	CASRVGPYCCSGANVLTF
TRBV5-1	TRBJ2-2	-	TRBD2	TGCGCCAGCAGCAGCGGACTAGCGGACACCGGGGAGCTGTTTTTT	CASSSGLADTGELFF
TRBV2	TRBJ1-5	-	-	TGTGCCAGCAGATCAACAGGGTCCCAGCATTTT	CASRSTGSQHF
TRBV7-2	TRBJ1-2	-	TRBD1	TGTGCCAGCAGCTCGACCGGACAGGGGGCGAGTGGCTACACCTTC	CASSSTGQGASGYTF
TRBV27	TRBJ1-5	-	-	TGTGCCAGCAGTTTATCGCAGGGTTTTCCTCAGCATTTT	CASSLSQGFPQHF
TRBV10-3	TRBJ2-7	-	TRBD1	TGTGCCATCAGTGACCCCCGCCAGGACAGGGGACCCTACGAGCAGTACTTC	CAISDPRQDRGPYEQYF
TRBV28	TRBJ1-6	once	TRBD1	TGTGCCAGCAGACGTAGGACAGGGGTCTATAATTCACCCCTCCACTTT	CASRRRTGVYNSPLHF
TRBV18	TRBJ2-5	-	-	TGTGCCAGCTCACCAGAGGAGACCCAGTACTTC	CASSPEETQYF
TRBV19	TRBJ2-5	-	-	TGTGCCAGTAGTATAAATCGGGAGGAGACCCAGTACTTC	CASSINREETQYF
TRBV7-2	TRBJ1-3	-	-	TGTGCCAGCAGCCATCGGGGTGTTTATGGAAACACCATATATTTT	CASSHRGVYGNTIYF
TRBV11-2	TRBJ2-7	-	TRBD1	TGTGCCAGCAGCCGTTCGACAGGGGTCGACTCCTACGAGCAGTACTTC	CASSRSTGVDSYEQYF
TRBV29-1	TRBJ1-2	-	TRBD1	TGCAGCTCCCCCGGGACAGGGGATGGCTACACCTTC	CSSPGTGDGYTF
TRBV6-5	TRBJ2-2	-	TRBD1	TGTGCCAGCAGGACCGGGACAGGGAACACCGGGGAGCTGTTTTTT	CASRTGTGNTGELFF
TRBV7-6	TRBJ1-1	few	-	TGTGCCAGCAGCTTTTTGGACGCGGGGTTGAACACTGAAGCTTTCTTT	CASSFLDAGLNTEAFF
TRBV5-1	TRBJ1-1	-	-	TGCGCCAGCAGCTTGGGCGGCCTGAACACTGAAGCTTTCTTT	CASSLGGLNTEAFF
TRBV10-3	TRBJ1-5	few	TRBD1	TGTGCCATCAGCCCTGGACAGGTTGGAGGGTACAATCAGCCCCAGCATTTT	CAISPGQVGGYNQPQHF
TRBV5-4	TRBJ2-2	-	-	TGTGCAGGAGAGGGCAGGAACTCCGGGGAGCTGTTTTTT	CAGEGRNSGELFF
TRBV27	TRBJ2-3	-	-	TGTGCCAGCAAGCGAGGTGCTAGCACAGATACGCAGTATTTT	CASKRGASTDTQYF
TRBV6-1	TRBJ1-3	-	-	TGTGCCAGCAGTGAAGCGTCCGGGATAGGAAACACCATATATTTT	CASSEASGIGNTIYF
TRBV7-3	TRBJ1-1	-	TRBD1	TGTGCCAGCAGCTTAGGCGGCAGGGGGGCGAACACTGAAGCTTTCTTT	CASSLGGRGANTEAFF
TRBV7-2	TRBJ2-3	-	-	TGTGCCAGCAGCTTAGCAGGCAGACACACAGATACGCAGTATTTT	CASSLAGRHTDTQYF
TRBV7-3	TRBJ1-1	-	TRBD1	TGTGCCAGCAGGATGGACAGGCGCACTGAAGCTTTCTTT	CASRMDRRTEAFF
TRBV2	TRBJ2-2	once	-	TGTGCCAGCAGCCTCACGAGGAGGGAGCTGTTTTTT	CASSLTRRELFF
TRBV19	TRBJ1-2	-	TRBD1	TGTGCCAGTAGTCCCGACAGGGGGCTTGCCTATGGCTACACCTTC	CASSPDRGLAYGYTF
TRBV9	TRBJ1-4	-	-	TGTGCCAGCAGCGCCACAGGGTTGGCCTCAACTAATGAAAAACTGTTTTTT	CASSATGLASTNEKLFF
TRBV10-2	TRBJ1-2	-	TRBD1	TGCGCCAGCAGTCAACGGACAGGAGTTAACTATGGCTACACCTTC	CASSQRTGVNYGYTF
TRBV5-1	TRBJ1-2	-	TRBD1	TGCGCCAGCAGCACCGAGACAGGGGATGGCTACACCTTC	CASSTETGDGYTF
TRBV30	TRBJ1-4	-	-	TGTGCCTGCCCGGGATCGGGGAGGGAAAAACTGTTTTTT	CACPGSGREKLFF
TRBV6-1	TRBJ2-3	-	-	TGTGCCAGCGTGAGGGTAGCTAGCACAGATACGCAGTATTTT	CASVRVASTDTQYF
TRBV4-2	TRBJ2-1	-	-	TGTGCCAGCAGCTTCATGCGGGGAGACAATGAGCAGTTCTTC	CASSFMRGDNEQFF
TRBV9	TRBJ1-1	-	-	TGTGCCAGCAGCGTAGTAAGCGCCGGGGGCACTGAAGCTTTCTTT	CASSVVSAGGTEAFF
TRBV6-1	TRBJ2-7	-	-	TGTGCCAGCAGTGAAAGGGGCTACGAGCAGTACTTC	CASSERGYEQYF
TRBV7-9	TRBJ1-3	-	-	TGTGCCAGCAGATTAAACCCAACGACACCGATTTCCTCTGGAAACACCATATATTTT	CASRLNPTTPISSGNTIYF
TRBV21-1	TRBJ1-5	-	-	TGTGCCAGCAGCAAAGAGGGACATCCGAGAGAGAATCAGCCCCAGCATTTT	CASSKEGHPRENQPQHF
TRBV29-1	TRBJ2-5	few	-	TGCAGCGGGACCCTGACAGGGAGGGAGACCCAGTACTTC	CSGTLTGRETQYF
TRBV27	TRBJ1-5	-	TRBD1	TGTGCCAGTGGGACAGGCTTTAGCAATCAGCCCCAGCATTTT	CASGTGFSNQPQHF
TRBV14	TRBJ1-2	few	-	TGTGCCAGCAGCCAGGTCGCGGGACGCCCGCCTTCTGGCTACACCTTC	CASSQVAGRPPSGYTF
TRBV15	TRBJ1-3	-	TRBD1	TGTGCCACCAGCAGACCCGACAGGGGCGGAAACACCATATATTTT	CATSRPDRGGNTIYF